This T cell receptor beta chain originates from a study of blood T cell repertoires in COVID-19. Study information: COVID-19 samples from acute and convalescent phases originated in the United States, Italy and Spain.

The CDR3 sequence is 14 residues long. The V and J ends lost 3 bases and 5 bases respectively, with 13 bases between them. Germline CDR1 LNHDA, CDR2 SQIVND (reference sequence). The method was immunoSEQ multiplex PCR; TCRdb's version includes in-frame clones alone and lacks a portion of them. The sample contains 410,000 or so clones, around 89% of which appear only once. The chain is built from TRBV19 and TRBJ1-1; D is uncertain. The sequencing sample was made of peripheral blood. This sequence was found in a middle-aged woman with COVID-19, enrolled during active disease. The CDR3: CASSIRGVGTEAFF. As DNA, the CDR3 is TGTGCCAGTAGTATTCGGGGAGTTGGAACTGAAGCTTTCTTT.